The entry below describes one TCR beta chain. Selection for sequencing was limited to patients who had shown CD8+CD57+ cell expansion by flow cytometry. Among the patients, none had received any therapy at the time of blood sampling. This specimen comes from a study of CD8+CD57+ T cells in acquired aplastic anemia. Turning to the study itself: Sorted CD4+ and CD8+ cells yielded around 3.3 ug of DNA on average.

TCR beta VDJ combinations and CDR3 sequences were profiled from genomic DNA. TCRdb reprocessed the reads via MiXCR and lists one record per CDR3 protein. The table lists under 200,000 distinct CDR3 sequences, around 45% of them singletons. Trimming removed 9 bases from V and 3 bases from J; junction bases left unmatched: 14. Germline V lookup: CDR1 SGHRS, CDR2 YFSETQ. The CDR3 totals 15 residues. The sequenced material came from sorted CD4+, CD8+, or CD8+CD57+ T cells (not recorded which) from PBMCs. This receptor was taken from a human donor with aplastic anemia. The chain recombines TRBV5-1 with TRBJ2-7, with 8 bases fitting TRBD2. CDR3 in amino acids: CATRSGDTPDYEQYF. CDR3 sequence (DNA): TGCGCCACCCGTAGCGGGGACACTCCCGACTACGAGCAGTACTTC.